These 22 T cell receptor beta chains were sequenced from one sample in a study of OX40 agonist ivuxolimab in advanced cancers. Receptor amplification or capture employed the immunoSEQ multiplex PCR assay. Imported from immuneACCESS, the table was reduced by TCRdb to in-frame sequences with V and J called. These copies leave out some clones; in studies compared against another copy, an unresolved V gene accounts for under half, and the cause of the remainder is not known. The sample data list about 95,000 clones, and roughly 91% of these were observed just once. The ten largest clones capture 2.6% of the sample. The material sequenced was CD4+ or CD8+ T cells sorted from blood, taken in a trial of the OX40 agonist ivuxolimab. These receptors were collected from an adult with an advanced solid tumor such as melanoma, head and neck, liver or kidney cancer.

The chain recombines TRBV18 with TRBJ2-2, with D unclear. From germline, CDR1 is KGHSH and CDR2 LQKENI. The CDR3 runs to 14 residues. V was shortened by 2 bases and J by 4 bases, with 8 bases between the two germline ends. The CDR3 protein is CASSPVGFTGELFF. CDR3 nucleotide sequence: TGTGCCAGCTCACCAGTGGGATTCACCGGGGAGCTGTTTTTT. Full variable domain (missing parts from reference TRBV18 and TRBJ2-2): NAGVMQNPRHLVRRRGQEARLRCSPMKGHSHVYWYRQLPEEGLKFMVYLQKENIIDESGMPKERFSAEFPKEGPSILRIQQVVRGDSAAYFCASSPVGFTGELFFGEGSRLTVL.

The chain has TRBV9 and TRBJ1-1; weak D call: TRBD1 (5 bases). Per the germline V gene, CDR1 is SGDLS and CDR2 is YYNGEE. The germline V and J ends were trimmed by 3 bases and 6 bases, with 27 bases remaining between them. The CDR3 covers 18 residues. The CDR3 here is CASSGDTGFAGRGAEAFF. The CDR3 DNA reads TGTGCCAGCAGCGGAGATACAGGTTTCGCGGGCCGCGGTGCTGAAGCTTTCTTT.

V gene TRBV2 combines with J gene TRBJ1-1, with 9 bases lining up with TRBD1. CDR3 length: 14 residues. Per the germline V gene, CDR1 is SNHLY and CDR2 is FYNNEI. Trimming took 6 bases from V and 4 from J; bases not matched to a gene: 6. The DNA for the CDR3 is TGTGCCAGCAGGTCCGGGACAGGGACCACTGAAGCTTTCTTT. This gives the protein CASRSGTGTTEAFF.

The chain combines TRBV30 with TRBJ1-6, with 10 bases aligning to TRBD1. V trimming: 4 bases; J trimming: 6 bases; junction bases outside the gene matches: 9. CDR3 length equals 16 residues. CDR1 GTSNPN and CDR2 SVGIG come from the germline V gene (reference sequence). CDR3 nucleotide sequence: TGTGCCTGGAAACGGGACAGGGGTAATTCTAATTCACCCCTCCACTTT. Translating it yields CAWKRDRGNSNSPLHF.

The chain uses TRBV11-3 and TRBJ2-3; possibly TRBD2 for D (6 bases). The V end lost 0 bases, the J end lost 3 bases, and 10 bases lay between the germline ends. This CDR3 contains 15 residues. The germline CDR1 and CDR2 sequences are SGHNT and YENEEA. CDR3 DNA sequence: TGTGCCAGCAGCTTAGATGGGGGAGGAACAGATACGCAGTATTTT. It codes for CASSLDGGGTDTQYF. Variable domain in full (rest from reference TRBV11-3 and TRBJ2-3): EAGVVQSPRYKIIEKKQPVAFWCNPISGHNTLYWYLQNLGQGPELLIRYENEEAVDDSQLPKDRFSAERLKGVDSTLKIQPAELGDSAVYLCASSLDGGGTDTQYFGPGTRLTVL.

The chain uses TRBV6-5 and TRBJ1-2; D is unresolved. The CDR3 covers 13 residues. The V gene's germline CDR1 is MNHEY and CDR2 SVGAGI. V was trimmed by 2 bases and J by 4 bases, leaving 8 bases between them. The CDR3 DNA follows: TGTGCCAGCAGTTACATGGGGTGCTATGGCTACACCTTC. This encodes CASSYMGCYGYTF.

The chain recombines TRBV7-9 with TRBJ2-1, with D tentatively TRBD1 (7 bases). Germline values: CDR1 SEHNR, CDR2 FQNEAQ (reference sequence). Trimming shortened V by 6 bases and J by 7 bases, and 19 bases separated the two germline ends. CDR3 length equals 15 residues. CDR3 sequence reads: CASSTRQGGGNEQFF. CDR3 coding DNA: TGTGCCAGCAGTACCAGACAGGGAGGTGGGAATGAGCAGTTCTTC.

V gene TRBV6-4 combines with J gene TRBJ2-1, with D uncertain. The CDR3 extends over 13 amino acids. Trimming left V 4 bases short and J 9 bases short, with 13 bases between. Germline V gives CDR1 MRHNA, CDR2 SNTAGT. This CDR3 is CASSALLSGEQFF. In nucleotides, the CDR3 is TGTGCCAGCAGTGCTCTACTTTCCGGTGAGCAGTTCTTC.

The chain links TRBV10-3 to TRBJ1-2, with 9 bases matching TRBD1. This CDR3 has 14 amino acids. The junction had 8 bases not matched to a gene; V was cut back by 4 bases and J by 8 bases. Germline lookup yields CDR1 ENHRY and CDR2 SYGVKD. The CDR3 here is CAISGLDRGSGYTF. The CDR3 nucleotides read TGTGCCATCAGTGGACTGGACAGGGGAAGCGGCTACACCTTC.

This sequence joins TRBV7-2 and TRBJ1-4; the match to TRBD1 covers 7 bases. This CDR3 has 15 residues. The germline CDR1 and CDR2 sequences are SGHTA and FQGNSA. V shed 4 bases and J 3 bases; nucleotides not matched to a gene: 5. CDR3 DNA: TGTGCCAGCAGCTGGATCACAGGGGCTAATGAAAAACTGTTTTTT. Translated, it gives CASSWITGANEKLFF.

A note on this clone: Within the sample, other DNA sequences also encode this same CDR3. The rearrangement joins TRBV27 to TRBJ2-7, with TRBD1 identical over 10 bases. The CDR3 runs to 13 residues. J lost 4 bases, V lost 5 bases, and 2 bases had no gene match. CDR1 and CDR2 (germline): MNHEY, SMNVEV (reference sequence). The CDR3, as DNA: TGTGCCAGCAGTCGGACAGGGGGGTACGAGCAGTACTTC. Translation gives CASSRTGGYEQYF.

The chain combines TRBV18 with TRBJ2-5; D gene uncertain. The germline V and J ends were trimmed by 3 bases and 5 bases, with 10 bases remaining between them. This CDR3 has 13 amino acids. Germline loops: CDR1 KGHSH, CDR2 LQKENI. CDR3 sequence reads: CASSPQQAETQYF. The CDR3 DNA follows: TGTGCCAGCTCACCCCAGCAGGCGGAGACCCAGTACTTC.

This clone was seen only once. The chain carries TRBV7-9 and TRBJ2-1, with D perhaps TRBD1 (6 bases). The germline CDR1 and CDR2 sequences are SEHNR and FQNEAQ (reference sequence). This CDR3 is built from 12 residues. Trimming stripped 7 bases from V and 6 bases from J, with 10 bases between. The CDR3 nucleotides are TGTGCCAGCACCTCAGGGGCCAATGAGCAGTTCTTC. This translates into CASTSGANEQFF.

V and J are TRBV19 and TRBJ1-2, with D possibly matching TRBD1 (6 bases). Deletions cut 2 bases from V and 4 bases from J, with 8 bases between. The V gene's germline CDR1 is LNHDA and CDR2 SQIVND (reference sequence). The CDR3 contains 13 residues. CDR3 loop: CASSITGTYGYTF. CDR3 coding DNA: TGTGCCAGTAGTATAACAGGGACCTATGGCTACACCTTC.

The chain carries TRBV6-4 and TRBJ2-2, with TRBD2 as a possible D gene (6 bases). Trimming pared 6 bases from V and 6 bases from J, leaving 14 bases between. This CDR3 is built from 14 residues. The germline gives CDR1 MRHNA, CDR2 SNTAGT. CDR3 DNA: TGTGCCAGCAGGGAGGGGTATGGCGCCGGGGAGCTGTTTTTT. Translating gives CASREGYGAGELFF.

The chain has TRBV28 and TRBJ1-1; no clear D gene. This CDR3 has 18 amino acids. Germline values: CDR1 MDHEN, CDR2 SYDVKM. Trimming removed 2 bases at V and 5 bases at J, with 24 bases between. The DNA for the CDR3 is TGTGCCAGCAGTTTAGACAATTGGCTTTCCGGTGAAGGAACTGAAGCTTTCTTT. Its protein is CASSLDNWLSGEGTEAFF.

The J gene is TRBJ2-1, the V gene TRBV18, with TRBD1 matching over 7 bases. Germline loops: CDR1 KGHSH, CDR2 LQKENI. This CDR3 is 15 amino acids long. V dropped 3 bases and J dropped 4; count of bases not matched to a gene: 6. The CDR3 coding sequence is TGTGCCAGCTCACCCGGACAGGCAGCGTACAATGAGCAGTTCTTC. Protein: CASSPGQAAYNEQFF. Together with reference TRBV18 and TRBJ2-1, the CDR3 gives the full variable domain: NAGVMQNPRHLVRRRGQEARLRCSPMKGHSHVYWYRQLPEEGLKFMVYLQKENIIDESGMPKERFSAEFPKEGPSILRIQQVVRGDSAAYFCASSPGQAAYNEQFFGPGTRLTVL.

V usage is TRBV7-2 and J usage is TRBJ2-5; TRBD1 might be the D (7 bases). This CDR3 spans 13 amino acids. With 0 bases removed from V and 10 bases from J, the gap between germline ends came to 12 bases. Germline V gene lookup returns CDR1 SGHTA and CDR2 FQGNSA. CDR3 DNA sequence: TGTGCCAGCAGCTTAGCGCCCCAGGGGGGCCAGTACTTC. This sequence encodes CASSLAPQGGQYF.

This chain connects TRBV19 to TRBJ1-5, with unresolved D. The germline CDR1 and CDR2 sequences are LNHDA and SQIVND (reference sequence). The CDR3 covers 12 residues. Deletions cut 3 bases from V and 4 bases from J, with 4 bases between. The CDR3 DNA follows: TGTGCCAGTAGTATTCGGAATCAGCCCCAGCATTTT. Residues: CASSIRNQPQHF.

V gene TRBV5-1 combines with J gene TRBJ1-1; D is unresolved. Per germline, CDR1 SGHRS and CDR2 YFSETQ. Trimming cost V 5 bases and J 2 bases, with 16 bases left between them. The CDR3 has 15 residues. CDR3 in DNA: TGCGCCAGCAGTTCCCAAACGGTGGGAAACACTGAAGCTTTCTTT. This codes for CASSSQTVGNTEAFF. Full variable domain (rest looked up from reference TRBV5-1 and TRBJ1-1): KAGVTQTPRYLIKTRGQQVTLSCSPISGHRSVSWYQQTPGQGLQFLFEYFSETQRNKGNFPGRFSGRQFSNSRSEMNVSTLELGDSALYLCASSSQTVGNTEAFFGQGTRLTVV.

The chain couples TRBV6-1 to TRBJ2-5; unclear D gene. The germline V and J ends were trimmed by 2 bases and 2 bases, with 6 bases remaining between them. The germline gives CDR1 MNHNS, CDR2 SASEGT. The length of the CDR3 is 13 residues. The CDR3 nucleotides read TGTGCCAGCAGTGAATACAGTCAAGAGACCCAGTACTTC. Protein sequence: CASSEYSQETQYF.

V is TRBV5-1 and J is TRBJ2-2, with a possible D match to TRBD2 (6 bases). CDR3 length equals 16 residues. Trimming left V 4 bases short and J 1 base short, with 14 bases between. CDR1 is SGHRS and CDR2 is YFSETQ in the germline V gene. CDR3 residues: CASSPGVAGNTGELFF. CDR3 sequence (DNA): TGCGCCAGCAGCCCGGGGGTGGCAGGGAACACCGGGGAGCTGTTTTTT.